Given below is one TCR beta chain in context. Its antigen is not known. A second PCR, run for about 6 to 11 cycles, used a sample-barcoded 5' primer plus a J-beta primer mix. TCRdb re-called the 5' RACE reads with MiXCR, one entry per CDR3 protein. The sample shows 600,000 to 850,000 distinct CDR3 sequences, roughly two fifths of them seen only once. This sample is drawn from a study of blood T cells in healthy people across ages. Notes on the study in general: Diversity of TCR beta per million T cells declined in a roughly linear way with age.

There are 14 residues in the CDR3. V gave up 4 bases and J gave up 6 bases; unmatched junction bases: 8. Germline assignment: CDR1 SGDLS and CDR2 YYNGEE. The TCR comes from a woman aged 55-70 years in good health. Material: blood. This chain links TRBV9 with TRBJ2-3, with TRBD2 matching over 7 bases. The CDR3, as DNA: TGTGCCAGCAGCCTTAGCGGGTCCGTGGATACGCAGTATTTT. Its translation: CASSLSGSVDTQYF.